This T cell receptor (beta chain) appears in the sequencing data of a study of cytomegalovirus exposure and HLA in healthy donors. Findings of the study overall: Trimming of TCR beta V- and J-genes showed a link, identified in a later analysis, to a missense DCLRE1C variant.

Concerning this clone: Its antigen is unidentified.

Trimming took off 3 bases at V and 2 bases at J, with 15 bases between the two ends. CDR3 length: 16 amino acids. Looked up from germline, CDR1 is SGHTA and CDR2 is FQGNSA. All the people who gave samples were healthy bone marrow donors. At the time of sampling, donors were nominally healthy, though unrecorded immune exposures were likely. The PCR made use of 60 Vbeta and 13 Jbeta primers. Assay: immunoSEQ multiplex PCR; the TCRdb copy retains only in-frame clones and omits some. The repertoire includes some 200,000 clones, about four fifths of them detected once, and approximately 1.5% sits in the top ten.

This clonotype was sampled from a girl aged 5 to 17 in good health and CMV-seropositive. The chain is built from TRBV7-2 and TRBJ2-3; D gene ambiguous. Sequenced input: PBMCs. The CDR3 DNA is TGTGCCAGCAGCTTCGTTTCGGGTGTAGCCACAGATACGCAGTATTTT. Translated: CASSFVSGVATDTQYF.